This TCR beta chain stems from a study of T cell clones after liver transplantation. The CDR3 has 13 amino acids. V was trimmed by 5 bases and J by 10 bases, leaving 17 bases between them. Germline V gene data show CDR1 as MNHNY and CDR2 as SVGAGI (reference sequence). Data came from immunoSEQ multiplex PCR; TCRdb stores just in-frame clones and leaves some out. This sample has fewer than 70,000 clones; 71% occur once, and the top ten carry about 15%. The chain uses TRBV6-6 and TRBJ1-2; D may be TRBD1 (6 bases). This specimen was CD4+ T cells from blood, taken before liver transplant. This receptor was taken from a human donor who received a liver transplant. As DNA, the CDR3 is TGTGCCAGCAGTCCGGACCCGAGGGGGTCCTACACCTTC. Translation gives CASSPDPRGSYTF.